The 23 T cell receptor beta chains in this list originate from one sample, sequenced in a study of CD8 T cells in Susac syndrome. RNA amounts of 0.5 to 1 ug underwent reverse transcription with random hexamers. TCRdb reprocessed the immunoSEQ multiplex PCR reads with MiXCR, giving one entry per CDR3 protein. The sample shows roughly 130,000 distinct CDR3 sequences, about 95% of them seen only once. Specimen: CD8+ T cells from PBMCs. These receptor sequences come from a human donor with Susac syndrome.

The V and J genes are TRBV3-1 and TRBJ2-7; TRBD2 aligns across 12 bases. This CDR3 spans 17 amino acids. V lost 4 bases, J lost 7 bases, and 14 bases stayed unmatched. Germline V gene data show CDR1 as LGHDT and CDR2 as YNNKEL (reference sequence). DNA of the CDR3: TGTGCCAGCAGCCGCGATATGCGACTAGCGGGGGCTTTGGAGCAGTACTTC. This translates into CASSRDMRLAGALEQYF.

The V call is TRBV9, the J call TRBJ1-1; D ambiguous. The germline V gene has CDR1 SGDLS and CDR2 YYNGEE. Trimming left V 2 bases short and J 0 bases short, with 8 bases between. This CDR3 comprises 14 residues. CDR3 sequence (DNA): TGTGCCAGCAGCGTGGGCGGCATGAACACTGAAGCTTTCTTT. Its translation is CASSVGGMNTEAFF.

The genes are TRBV20-1 and TRBJ2-7, with D hard to call. Trimming left V 6 bases short and J 1 base short, with 10 bases between. The CDR3 totals 12 residues. Germline CDR1 and CDR2: DFQATT and SNEGSKA (reference sequence). CDR3 sequence: CSATYESYEQYF. The CDR3 DNA is TGCAGTGCCACCTATGAATCCTACGAGCAGTACTTC.

The V and J genes are TRBV7-8 and TRBJ2-5; D tentatively reads TRBD1 or TRBD2 (5 bases each). This CDR3 contains 16 residues. Trimming stripped 5 bases from V and 2 bases from J, with 18 bases between. In germline, CDR1 is SGHVS, CDR2 FQNEAQ. The CDR3 sequence is CASSRTVGEKQETQYF. CDR3 in DNA: TGTGCCAGCAGCCGAACGGTGGGGGAGAAACAAGAGACCCAGTACTTC.

The chain employs TRBV9 and TRBJ2-5; possible D gene TRBD2, 6 bases. V was shortened by 4 bases and J by 4 bases, with 14 bases between the two germline ends. Germline V lookup: CDR1 SGDLS, CDR2 YYNGEE. The CDR3 consists of 14 residues. As DNA, the CDR3 is TGTGCCAGCAGCTGGACTACATCTCCAGAGACCCAGTACTTC. Protein product: CASSWTTSPETQYF.

V usage is TRBV7-9 and J usage is TRBJ1-2; D perhaps matches TRBD1 (5 bases). The V and J ends lost 2 bases and 4 bases respectively, with 11 bases between them. Per the germline V gene, CDR1 is SEHNR and CDR2 is FQNEAQ (reference sequence). CDR3 length: 14 residues. The CDR3 loop reads CASSLPGTPYGYTF. CDR3 DNA: TGTGCCAGCAGCTTACCAGGGACTCCCTATGGCTACACCTTC. The variable domain in full, with the rest retrieved from reference TRBV7-9 and TRBJ1-2, is DTGVSQNPRHKITKRGQNVTFRCDPISEHNRLYWYRQTLGQGPEFLTYFQNEAQLEKSRLLSDRFSAERPKGSFSTLEIQRTEQGDSAMYLCASSLPGTPYGYTFGSGTRLTVV.

The chain uses TRBV29-1 and TRBJ1-1; no firm D call. The V gene lost 3 bases and the J gene lost 6 bases, with 8 bases spanning the gap. This CDR3 comprises 11 residues. CDR1 is SQVTM and CDR2 is ANQGSEA in the germline V gene. CDR3 sequence (DNA): TGCAGCGTTGAGGGTAGCGCTGAAGCTTTCTTT. Protein sequence: CSVEGSAEAFF.

The chain is built from TRBV5-1 and TRBJ1-6; D is unresolved. Germline V gene data show CDR1 as SGHRS and CDR2 as YFSETQ. Trimming took off 3 bases at V and 4 bases at J, with 8 bases between the two ends. The CDR3 spans 14 residues. The CDR3 is CASSSGGYNSPLHF. CDR3 bases: TGCGCCAGCAGCTCGGGTGGGTATAATTCACCCCTCCACTTT.

This clonotype has only a few counts. The CDR3 DNA sequence: TGTGCCAGCAGTCCCACAGGGTACGAGCAGTACTTC. Protein sequence: CASSPTGYEQYF. This sequence joins TRBV7-9 and TRBJ2-7; D is possibly TRBD1 (6 bases). V lost 6 bases, J lost 4 bases, and 10 bases lay in between. Germline V lookup: CDR1 SEHNR, CDR2 FQNEAQ (reference sequence). CDR3 length: 12 amino acids.

J is TRBJ2-2 and V is TRBV12-3 or TRBV12-4, with TRBD2 matching over 12 bases. V lost 8 bases to trimming and J lost 7 bases; unmatched junction nucleotides: 5. The CDR3 is 14 amino acids. CDR3: CASLAGGLHGELFF. As DNA, the CDR3 is TGTGCCAGCCTAGCGGGGGGGCTTCACGGGGAGCTGTTTTTT.

This chain links TRBV2 with TRBJ1-2; D might be TRBD1 (6 bases). The CDR3 runs 15 residues. V was cut by 6 bases and J by 8 bases, with 22 bases left in between. Germline V gene data show CDR1 as SNHLY and CDR2 as FYNNEI. CDR3 DNA sequence: TGTGCCAGCAGCGAACAGACAGGTCCGGGATGGGGCTACACCTTC. This codes for CASSEQTGPGWGYTF.

The chain carries TRBV7-9 and TRBJ2-3, with a possible D match to TRBD1 (6 bases). V gave up 3 bases and J gave up 2 bases, with 12 bases separating them. CDR1 SEHNR and CDR2 FQNEAQ come from the germline V gene (reference sequence). This CDR3 has 15 residues. CDR3 sequence reads: CASSFFTGYTDTQYF. The CDR3 nucleotides read TGTGCCAGCAGCTTTTTTACAGGGTACACAGATACGCAGTATTTT.

The chain has TRBV9 and TRBJ1-2; D gene unclear. The CDR3 spans 15 residues. Germline loops: CDR1 SGDLS, CDR2 YYNGEE. Trimming shortened V by 4 bases and J by 7 bases, and 20 bases separated the two germline ends. CDR3 in amino acids: CASSSGPGASGGYTF. In DNA, the CDR3 is TGTGCCAGCAGCTCAGGTCCGGGAGCTTCCGGTGGCTACACCTTC.

The V call is TRBV5-4, the J call TRBJ2-1, with D maybe TRBD1 (6 bases). This CDR3 region has 15 residues. CDR1 and CDR2 from the germline V gene are SGHNT and YYREEE (reference sequence). Trimming shortened V by 3 bases and J by 0 bases, and 10 bases separated the two germline ends. This chain's CDR3 is CASSSQGSSYNEQFF. The DNA of the CDR3 is TGTGCCAGCAGCTCGCAGGGGAGCTCCTACAATGAGCAGTTCTTC.

This sequence joins TRBV14 and TRBJ1-5; possibly TRBD1 for D (5 bases). From germline, CDR1 is SGHDN and CDR2 FVKESK. The CDR3 is 14 residues long. The germline V and J ends were trimmed by 2 bases and 4 bases, with 9 bases remaining between them. The CDR3 coding sequence is TGTGCCAGCAGCCAAAGAGGGGTGAATCAGCCCCAGCATTTT. Translating it yields CASSQRGVNQPQHF.

This chain links TRBV6-2 or TRBV6-3 with TRBJ2-1; D unclear. The CDR3 length is 9 residues. V was clipped by 9 bases and J by 8 bases, with 5 bases between them. Germline V CDR1 and CDR2: MNHEY, SVGEGT. The CDR3 coding sequence is TGTGCCAGTGGGGATGAGCAGTTCTTC. Translation gives CASGDEQFF.

The rearrangement uses TRBV18 and TRBJ1-1; D uncertain. V dropped 4 bases and J dropped 1 base, with 10 bases sitting between them. Germline-derived CDR1 and CDR2 are KGHSH and LQKENI. The CDR3 spans 14 residues. The CDR3, as DNA: TGTGCCAGCTCACAACCTGTTGGGAACACTGAAGCTTTCTTT. Residues: CASSQPVGNTEAFF.

The chain is built from TRBV12-3 or TRBV12-4 and TRBJ2-1, with no clear D. The ends were cut back, 0 bases at V and 6 bases at J, with 6 bases in the middle. This CDR3 spans 13 amino acids. CDR3 amino acids: CASSLAWSNEQFF. CDR3 nucleotides: TGTGCCAGCAGTTTAGCGTGGAGCAATGAGCAGTTCTTC.

The chain combines TRBV9 with TRBJ2-3, with 13 bases matching TRBD2. V dropped 4 bases and J dropped 2; count of bases not matched to a gene: 7. Germline CDR1 is SGDLS and CDR2 is YYNGEE. The CDR3 covers 17 residues. The CDR3 nucleotides are TGTGCCAGCAGCTCCCCACTAGCGGGGGGGTTCACAGATACGCAGTATTTT. Protein: CASSSPLAGGFTDTQYF.

This chain links TRBV29-1 with TRBJ1-1; D is ambiguous. CDR1 SQVTM and CDR2 ANQGSEA come from the germline V gene. This CDR3 spans 12 amino acids. Trimming took 4 bases from V and 0 from J, leaving 6 bases between them. CDR3: CSVVGMNTEAFF. CDR3 sequence (DNA): TGCAGCGTTGTGGGGATGAACACTGAAGCTTTCTTT. The full variable domain, its missing parts supplied by reference TRBV29-1 and TRBJ1-1, is SAVISQKPSRDICQRGTSLTIQCQVDSQVTMMFWYRQQPGQSLTLIATANQGSEATYESGFVIDKFPISRPNLTFSTLTVSNMSPEDSSIYLCSVVGMNTEAFFGQGTRLTVV.

This chain links TRBV13 with TRBJ2-3, with no clear D. V gave up 3 bases and J gave up 2 bases, with 3 bases separating them. The CDR3 consists of 12 residues. Germline-derived CDR1 and CDR2 are PRHDT and FYEKMQ (reference sequence). CDR3 DNA sequence: TGTGCCAGCAGCTTCCTCACAGATACGCAGTATTTT. Translating gives CASSFLTDTQYF.

This clonotype was detected only a few times. This rearrangement joins TRBV5-1 to TRBJ1-1, with D hard to call. Germline V gene lookup returns CDR1 SGHRS and CDR2 YFSETQ. The CDR3 runs to 13 residues. Trimming left V 5 bases short and J 2 bases short, with 10 bases between. The CDR3 DNA sequence: TGCGCCAGCAGACTTGGCGGAAACACTGAAGCTTTCTTT. This translates into CASRLGGNTEAFF.

This chain joins TRBV27 and TRBJ2-1; 7 bases match TRBD2. CDR1 MNHEY and CDR2 SMNVEV come from the germline V gene (reference sequence). The CDR3 runs to 15 residues. J gave up 4 bases and V 5 bases, and 8 bases lay outside the gene matches. The CDR3 loop is CASSPPEAGYNEQFF. The CDR3 DNA reads TGTGCCAGCAGTCCGCCGGAAGCGGGGTACAATGAGCAGTTCTTC.